The 23 T cell receptor beta chains listed next were all sequenced from one sample in a study of cytomegalovirus exposure and HLA in healthy donors. PCR was performed using 60 Vbeta and 13 Jbeta primers. TCRdb's copy holds only in-frame clones and misses some; the assay was immunoSEQ multiplex PCR. Here the sample spans about 62,000 clones, about 87% being singletons. The source material was PBMCs. The receptors originated from a man aged 18 to 30 in good health and CMV-seronegative.

This clone has just a few counts. This chain links TRBV27 with TRBJ2-7, with 9 bases matching TRBD1. The germline gives CDR1 MNHEY, CDR2 SMNVEV (reference sequence). V shed 3 bases and J 7 bases; nucleotides not matched to a gene: 10. This CDR3 comprises 15 residues. CDR3 in amino acids: CASSLTGTGSSEQYF. CDR3 in DNA: TGTGCCAGCAGTTTGACCGGGACAGGGAGCTCTGAGCAGTACTTC.

The genes are TRBV6-5 and TRBJ1-2; D gene unclear. The germline V gene encodes CDR1 MNHEY and CDR2 SVGAGI. Deletions cut 2 bases from V and 8 bases from J, with 12 bases between. The CDR3 consists of 13 residues. CDR3 in DNA: TGTGCCAGCAGTTACCTACAGCGGTGGGGCTACACCTTC. As protein: CASSYLQRWGYTF.

This clone was counted once. The chain links TRBV5-1 to TRBJ2-3; 9 nucleotides match TRBD1. After removal of 2 bases from V and 3 bases from J, the junction contained 4 bases not matched to a gene. This CDR3 spans 15 amino acids. Germline V gene sequence: CDR1 SGHRS, CDR2 YFSETQ. In DNA form, the CDR3 reads TGCGCCAGCAGCTTACAGGACAGGGGAACAGATACGCAGTATTTT. This sequence encodes CASSLQDRGTDTQYF.

The V and J genes are TRBV5-4 and TRBJ2-7; 10 bases are shared with TRBD2. The CDR3 contains 13 residues. Germline V lookup: CDR1 SGHNT, CDR2 YYREEE (reference sequence). The V and J ends lost 0 bases and 12 bases, in that order; junction bases with no gene match: 6. The CDR3 reads CASSLGLAGRRYF. The CDR3 coding sequence is TGTGCCAGCAGCTTGGGACTAGCGGGTAGGCGGTACTTC.

CDR3 DNA: TGTGCCAGCAGCCCCCCGGAGGGGTCCTACGAGCAGTACTTC. Amino acids: CASSPPEGSYEQYF. This rearrangement joins TRBV7-2 to TRBJ2-7; a weak D match, TRBD2 (6 bases). Between the trimmed V and J ends, which lost 5 bases and 1 base, there was a span of 12 bases. This CDR3 comprises 14 residues. Germline CDR1 SGHTA, CDR2 FQGNSA. Variable domain in full (rest from reference TRBV7-2 and TRBJ2-7): GAGVSQSPSNKVTEKGKDVELRCDPISGHTALYWYRQSLGQGLEFLIYFQGNSAPDKSGLPSDRFSAERTGGSVSTLTIQRTQQEDSAVYLCASSPPEGSYEQYFGPGTRLTVT.

This clone was seen more than once but under ten times. The DNA is left out, because the CDR3 cannot be placed on it with certainty; the CDR3 is given as TCRdb lists it. The V call is TRBV15, the J call TRBJ1-2; the D segment call TRBD1 is taken from the table without a DNA check. Per germline, CDR1 LNHNV and CDR2 YYDKDF (reference sequence). The CDR3 has 23 amino acids, counting both end residues. CDR3 protein: CATSREGQGLTMATPSAGNGYTF.

The chain links TRBV30 to TRBJ2-1; 12 bases fit TRBD2. Trimming at V came to 5 bases and at J to 8 bases, leaving 7 bases not matched to a gene. Germline loops: CDR1 GTSNPN, CDR2 SVGIG (reference sequence). The length of the CDR3 is 14 residues. Written as DNA, the CDR3 is TGTGCCTGGTCCCTAGCGGGGGGGCCCTATGAGCAGTTCTTC. Translation: CAWSLAGGPYEQFF.

The gene calls are TRBV9 and TRBJ2-2, with TRBD2 matching over 9 bases. This CDR3 comprises 15 residues. The germline V gene has CDR1 SGDLS and CDR2 YYNGEE. Losses at the gene ends were 2 bases for V and 1 base for J; bases not matched to a gene: 0. The CDR3 sequence is CASSVTSGNTGELFF. CDR3 sequence (DNA): TGTGCCAGCAGCGTGACTAGCGGGAACACCGGGGAGCTGTTTTTT.

The chain links TRBV7-9 to TRBJ2-7, with D possibly matching TRBD1 (5 bases). Germline V lookup: CDR1 SEHNR, CDR2 FQNEAQ (reference sequence). There are 14 residues in the CDR3. The ends were cut back, 1 base at V and 4 bases at J, with 11 bases in the middle. The CDR3: CASSLERGVYEQYF. CDR3 DNA sequence: TGTGCCAGCAGCTTAGAAAGGGGTGTATACGAGCAGTACTTC.

V is TRBV27 and J is TRBJ2-7; TRBD2 might be the D (5 bases). Per the germline V gene, CDR1 is MNHEY and CDR2 is SMNVEV (reference sequence). This CDR3 has 12 residues. V dropped 5 bases and J dropped 4 bases, with 9 bases sitting between them. This chain's CDR3 is CASSPPGYEQYF. The CDR3 bases are TGTGCCAGCAGTCCCCCGGGGTACGAGCAGTACTTC.

This rearrangement joins TRBV18 to TRBJ1-2, with a weak D call TRBD1 (5 bases). Germline lookup yields CDR1 KGHSH and CDR2 LQKENI. Trimming removed 7 bases at V and 3 bases at J, with 15 bases between. The CDR3 runs to 14 residues. The CDR3 nucleotides are TGTGCCAGCTTACAGACAGCCGTTGACTATGGCTACACCTTC. Translating it yields CASLQTAVDYGYTF. Full variable domain (remainder filled in from reference TRBV18 and TRBJ1-2): NAGVMQNPRHLVRRRGQEARLRCSPMKGHSHVYWYRQLPEEGLKFMVYLQKENIIDESGMPKERFSAEFPKEGPSILRIQQVVRGDSAAYFCASLQTAVDYGYTFGSGTRLTVV.

The chain is built from TRBV5-1 and TRBJ2-7; 10 bases agree with TRBD1. Germline V gene data show CDR1 as SGHRS and CDR2 as YFSETQ. The CDR3 runs to 14 residues. V was pared by 3 bases and J by 5 bases, with 5 bases of the junction left unmatched. The CDR3 nucleotides read TGCGCCAGCAGCTGGGTGGGACAGGGGCACGAGCAGTACTTC. Translation gives CASSWVGQGHEQYF.

The chain recombines TRBV11-2 with TRBJ2-3; weak D call: TRBD2 (5 bases). From germline, CDR1 is SGHAT and CDR2 FQNNGV. Trimming left V 3 bases short and J 1 base short, with 8 bases between. CDR3 length equals 14 residues. The CDR3, as DNA: TGTGCCAGCAGCTTGGACTCGGGCACAGATACGCAGTATTTT. This codes for CASSLDSGTDTQYF.

The genes are TRBV29-1 and TRBJ2-7; 8 nucleotides agree with TRBD1. Per germline, CDR1 SQVTM and CDR2 ANQGSEA. V gave up 7 bases and J gave up 7 bases; unmatched junction bases: 3. The CDR3 loop spans 10 amino acids. The CDR3 sequence is CSGTGLEQYF. The CDR3, as DNA: TGCAGCGGGACAGGGTTAGAGCAGTACTTC.

The CDR3 DNA reads TGTGCCACCAGCAGAGAGGGACAGGGGGTCGAGCAGTACTTC. This encodes CATSREGQGVEQYF. The chain carries TRBV15 and TRBJ2-7; 11 bases map to TRBD1. V shed 0 bases, J shed 6 bases, and the junction held 1 base outside the gene matches. CDR3 length: 14 amino acids. The V gene's germline CDR1 is LNHNV and CDR2 YYDKDF (reference sequence).

The chain employs TRBV10-3 and TRBJ1-6; 10 positions match TRBD1. V shed 10 bases, J shed 8 bases, and the junction held 8 bases outside the gene matches. The CDR3 is 14 residues long. The V gene's germline CDR1 is ENHRY and CDR2 SYGVKD. This chain's CDR3 is CATTGQGTDSPLHF. Written as DNA, the CDR3 is TGTGCCACCACGGGACAGGGGACCGATTCACCCCTCCACTTT.

The V call is TRBV4-1, the J call TRBJ1-1; 9 bases line up with TRBD1. Losses at the gene ends were 9 bases for V and 1 base for J; bases not matched to a gene: 12. This CDR3 has 16 amino acids. CDR1 is MGHRA and CDR2 is YSYEKL in the germline V gene. In DNA form, the CDR3 reads TGCGCCAGTCAACCGGGACAGGGTCCTGGGAACACTGAAGCTTTCTTT. Translated, it gives CASQPGQGPGNTEAFF.

CDR3: CAWSLVAGPSEQYF. The CDR3 nucleotides read TGTGCCTGGAGCCTTGTCGCAGGGCCGTCCGAGCAGTACTTC. This sequence joins TRBV30 and TRBJ2-5; possible D gene TRBD1, 5 bases. The J call could be wrong; TRBJ2-7 is a better fit for the DNA end. The CDR3 extends over 14 amino acids. Per germline, CDR1 GTSNPN and CDR2 SVGIG (reference sequence).

The rearrangement joins TRBV10-3 to TRBJ1-1, with D perhaps TRBD1 (6 bases). Trimming shortened V by 3 bases and J by 0 bases, and 14 bases separated the two germline ends. Germline CDR1 ENHRY, CDR2 SYGVKD. There are 16 residues in the CDR3. This CDR3 is CAISENQQGLNTEAFF. As DNA, the CDR3 is TGTGCCATCAGTGAAAACCAACAGGGACTGAACACTGAAGCTTTCTTT.

The chain combines TRBV28 with TRBJ2-5; weak D call: TRBD2 (6 bases). There are 16 residues in the CDR3. The germline V gene has CDR1 MDHEN and CDR2 SYDVKM. V was pared by 1 base and J by 0 bases, with 12 bases between. The CDR3 reads CASSLFFRGDQETQYF. Written as DNA, the CDR3 is TGTGCCAGCAGTTTATTTTTCCGCGGGGACCAAGAGACCCAGTACTTC.

Written as DNA, the CDR3 is TGTGCCAGCAGTTACAGACAGGGGTATAATTCACCCCTCCACTTT. Protein product: CASSYRQGYNSPLHF. The rearrangement links TRBV6-6 to TRBJ1-6; 8 bases match TRBD1. The ends lost 2 bases at V and 4 bases at J; junction bases unmatched: 1. The CDR3 is 15 residues long. Germline loops: CDR1 MNHNY, CDR2 SVGAGI (reference sequence).

The V gene is TRBV6-5, the J gene TRBJ1-2; 7 bases agree with TRBD1. The V segment lost 0 bases and the J segment 3 bases; nucleotides outside the gene matches: 4. This CDR3 has 15 amino acids. Looked up from germline, CDR1 is MNHEY and CDR2 is SVGAGI. The CDR3 DNA is TGTGCCAGCAGTTACTCGAATCAGGGGGACTATGGCTACACCTTC. Protein: CASSYSNQGDYGYTF.

A single count supports this clone. V and J are TRBV6-4 and TRBJ2-3; D ambiguous. From germline, CDR1 is MRHNA and CDR2 SNTAGT. V lost 5 bases and J 0 bases, leaving 12 bases between the germline ends. The CDR3 sequence is 15 residues long. CDR3 sequence reads: CASSTGGRSTDTQYF. CDR3 DNA sequence: TGTGCCAGCAGTACGGGTGGCCGAAGCACAGATACGCAGTATTTT.